Sequencing of this T cell receptor (beta chain) was carried out in a study of beta chain features in type 1 diabetes. In the study overall: Patients looked much like healthy donors when it came to age, gender and cell yields. Study outcomes and limitations: Among all four CD4+ subsets, Type 1 diabetes patients had TCRB CDR3s that were moderately but significantly shorter. Shorter templates may be favored by PCR, equally so in patients and controls. The naive, central memory and Treg TCRB repertoires showed an apparent similarity that was greater among patients than among healthy donors.

As concerns this clone: Its antigen is not identified.

The CDR3 sequence is 15 residues long. Trimming shortened V by 6 bases and J by 0 bases, and 12 bases separated the two germline ends. Germline V gives CDR1 MDHEN, CDR2 SYDVKM. The authors reverse transcribed all of the isolated RNA, so sequencing captured expressed TCRB transcripts. Sequenced by immunoSEQ multiplex PCR; TCRdb stores in-frame clones only, minus some. The table records under 25,000 clones, 50% to 70% of them present only once. The origin of this receptor is a man between 18 and 29 years old with type 1 diabetes. This chain links TRBV28 with TRBJ2-4; perhaps TRBD2 as D (6 bases). Input material: stem cell memory CD4+ T cells from blood. CDR3 region: CASRGGALAKNIQYF. The DNA of the CDR3 is TGTGCCAGCAGAGGCGGGGCACTAGCCAAAAACATTCAGTACTTC.